A single TCR beta chain is shown here with its context. This entry is derived from a study of blood T cell repertoires in COVID-19. Overall study context: Sites across the United States, Italy and Spain contributed samples from acute and convalescent COVID-19.

In the authors' workflow: By means of reference gene primer amplification, nucleated cell counts were estimated. Measured with immunoSEQ multiplex PCR; TCRdb has only the in-frame clones, and not every one. V and J calls and clone size are as listed in that table; D and trimming were resolved from the DNA. The data contain 72,000 or so clones, around nine tenths of them singletons. This CDR3 comprises 14 residues. CDR1 and CDR2 (germline): SNHLY, FYNNEI. V was cut by 4 bases and J by 1 base, with 10 bases left in between. This TCR came from a woman aged 60-75 years with acute or convalescent COVID-19. The material sequenced was peripheral blood. The V and J genes are TRBV2 and TRBJ2-5; D remains unclear. Written as DNA, the CDR3 is TGTGCCAGCAGTGTCGCCTTTAGCCAAGAGACCCAGTACTTC. The encoded protein is CASSVAFSQETQYF.